The following is a T cell receptor (beta chain) sequence with its context. This entry is derived from a study of blood T cell repertoires in COVID-19. Across the study: COVID-19 samples, acute and convalescent, were from the United States, Italy and Spain.

V was cut by 0 bases and J by 8 bases, with 4 bases left in between. This CDR3 spans 12 amino acids. The germline V gene encodes CDR1 MNHEY and CDR2 SVGEGT. Sequencing was performed with immunoSEQ multiplex PCR; in TCRdb, only in-frame clones are kept and a portion is missing. The sample contains roughly 170,000 clones, less than 90% of which appear only once. The chain employs TRBV6-2 or TRBV6-3 and TRBJ1-4; D uncertain. This clonotype originated in a man aged 55 to 70 with acute or convalescent COVID-19. The sequencing input was peripheral blood. The CDR3 sequence: CASSYSAEKLFF. As DNA, the CDR3 is TGTGCCAGCAGTTACTCGGCAGAAAAACTGTTTTTT.